A single sample is the source of the 32 T cell receptor beta chains below, sequenced in a study of OX40 agonist ivuxolimab in advanced cancers. Profiling relied on immunoSEQ multiplex PCR, and the TCRdb table lists in-frame clones only, not all of them. The sample lists 77,000 or so clones; roughly 90% were seen once. This specimen consisted of CD4+ or CD8+ T cells sorted from blood, obtained in a trial of the OX40 agonist ivuxolimab. The receptors shown here come from an adult with an advanced solid tumor such as melanoma, head and neck, liver or kidney cancer.

The chain has TRBV4-1 and TRBJ2-3, with no clear D. The CDR3 contains 16 residues. Germline V gene lookup returns CDR1 MGHRA and CDR2 YSYEKL. The germline V and J ends were trimmed by 1 base and 1 base, with 12 bases remaining between them. This chain's CDR3 is CASSQVLGGRTDTQYF. In DNA form, the CDR3 reads TGCGCCAGCAGCCAAGTGCTTGGCGGACGCACAGATACGCAGTATTTT.

J is TRBJ2-5 and V is TRBV11-2, with TRBD1 identical over 11 bases. The V gene's germline CDR1 is SGHAT and CDR2 FQNNGV. Germline trimming cut 3 bases from V and 7 bases from J; bases unmatched to any gene: 10. The length of the CDR3 is 16 residues. The CDR3 is CASSLPRDRGSRTQYF. Written as DNA, the CDR3 is TGTGCCAGCAGCTTGCCCCGGGACAGGGGGTCCCGGACCCAGTACTTC.

V usage is TRBV19 and J usage is TRBJ1-1, with D hard to call. CDR3 length: 13 residues. The germline gives CDR1 LNHDA, CDR2 SQIVND (reference sequence). Trimming left V 0 bases short and J 3 bases short, with 5 bases between. In DNA, the CDR3 is TGTGCCAGTAGTATAGAGGGGTACACTGAAGCTTTCTTT. This codes for CASSIEGYTEAFF.

The rearrangement joins TRBV5-1 to TRBJ1-4; 9 bases line up with TRBD1. The germline CDR1 and CDR2 sequences are SGHRS and YFSETQ. The CDR3 contains 17 residues. Unmatched junction bases numbered 13, after V lost 2 bases and J lost 8 bases. CDR3 coding DNA: TGCGCCAGCAGCTTTGAGGGGCCGGGACAGGGAGACGAAAAACTGTTTTTT. This translates into CASSFEGPGQGDEKLFF.

The chain is built from TRBV5-4 and TRBJ2-2; D is perhaps TRBD2 (7 bases). Germline CDR1 reads SGHNT; CDR2 reads YYREEE (reference sequence). The CDR3 runs 17 residues. The ends were cut back, 4 bases at V and 0 bases at J, with 16 bases in the middle. The chain's CDR3 is CASSLGGGPANTGELFF. The DNA of the CDR3 is TGTGCCAGCAGCCTGGGAGGGGGACCAGCGAACACCGGGGAGCTGTTTTTT.

The chain links TRBV5-6 to TRBJ2-1, with unresolved D. This CDR3 has 16 residues. V gave up 0 bases and J gave up 3 bases, with 13 bases separating them. Germline values: CDR1 SGHDT, CDR2 YYEEEE. The CDR3 DNA reads TGTGCCAGCAGCTTGGCCATCAAGGGTATCTACAATGAGCAGTTCTTC. It is translated as CASSLAIKGIYNEQFF.

The chain uses TRBV6-6 and TRBJ1-5; D is uncertain. In germline, CDR1 is MNHNY, CDR2 SVGAGI (reference sequence). The CDR3 has 14 amino acids. Trimming cost V 2 bases and J 7 bases, with 12 bases left between them. The CDR3 DNA is TGTGCCAGCAGTTACGTAACAGCAGGCCAGCCCCAGCATTTT. As protein: CASSYVTAGQPQHF.

CDR3 loop: CASSFGENYGYTF. CDR3 coding DNA: TGTGCCAGCAGCTTCGGGGAGAACTATGGCTACACCTTC. The chain carries TRBV11-2 and TRBJ1-2; D call uncertain. Deletions cut 3 bases from V and 2 bases from J, with 7 bases between. Germline V gene data show CDR1 as SGHAT and CDR2 as FQNNGV. The CDR3 runs to 13 residues.

The rearrangement uses TRBV27 and TRBJ2-7; D gene ambiguous. The ends were cut back, 4 bases at V and 0 bases at J, with 10 bases in the middle. In germline, CDR1 is MNHEY, CDR2 SMNVEV (reference sequence). The CDR3 spans 14 residues. CDR3 residues: CASSSHFSSYEQYF. The CDR3, as DNA: TGTGCCAGCAGTTCACATTTTTCCTCCTACGAGCAGTACTTC.

This chain uses TRBV7-8 with TRBJ2-2; no reliable D call. V was clipped by 5 bases and J by 2 bases, with 6 bases between them. The germline gives CDR1 SGHVS, CDR2 FQNEAQ. CDR3 length: 13 amino acids. The CDR3 DNA reads as TGTGCCAGCAGCCATCACAACACCGGGGAGCTGTTTTTT. This codes for CASSHHNTGELFF.

The V call is TRBV30, the J call TRBJ2-3; 10 nucleotides match TRBD2. Germline V CDR1 and CDR2: GTSNPN, SVGIG (reference sequence). Unmatched junction bases numbered 0, after V lost 0 bases and J lost 0 bases. This CDR3 region has 15 residues. The CDR3 protein is CAWSVLAGSTDTQYF. Here the CDR3 DNA reads TGTGCCTGGAGTGTACTAGCGGGGAGCACAGATACGCAGTATTTT.

The gene calls are TRBV5-4 and TRBJ1-4; TRBD1 is a possible D gene (6 bases). V was clipped by 3 bases and J by 7 bases, with 10 bases between them. The CDR3 contains 13 residues. CDR1 is SGHNT, CDR2 YYREEE, per germline (reference sequence). The CDR3 DNA reads TGTGCCAGCAGCTCGGACAGTGGTGAAAAACTGTTTTTT. It encodes CASSSDSGEKLFF. Full variable domain (missing parts from reference TRBV5-4 and TRBJ1-4): ETGVTQSPTHLIKTRGQQVTLRCSSQSGHNTVSWYQQALGQGPQFIFQYYREEENGRGNFPPRFSGLQFPNYSSELNVNALELDDSALYLCASSSDSGEKLFFGSGTQLSVL.

V gene TRBV5-8 combines with J gene TRBJ2-3; a possible D gene is TRBD1 (5 bases). CDR1 is SGHTS, CDR2 YDEGEE, per germline. The CDR3 totals 17 residues. The V end was cut by 0 bases, the J end by 2 bases, with 16 bases between. Here the CDR3 DNA reads TGTGCCAGCAGCTTGGCCCGGCAGGGCCCCCACACAGATACGCAGTATTTT. Amino acids: CASSLARQGPHTDTQYF.

This chain uses TRBV6-5 with TRBJ1-5; no firm D call. Trimming cost V 5 bases and J 6 bases, with 5 bases left between them. CDR3 size: 11 residues. Germline lookup yields CDR1 MNHEY and CDR2 SVGAGI. The CDR3 loop is CASSDAQPQHF. The CDR3, as DNA: TGTGCCAGCAGTGACGCTCAGCCCCAGCATTTT.

With respect to this clone: Lacking the conserved final phenylalanine or tryptophan, this CDR3 likely reflects a read error. The V and J genes are TRBV4-1 and TRBJ1-3; D gene uncertain. Germline-derived CDR1 and CDR2 are MGHRA and YSYEKL. Trimming cost V 1 base and J 0 bases, with 10 bases left between them. This CDR3 is 16 amino acids long. DNA of the CDR3: TGCGCCAGCAGCCAAGGTCCTATGGGCTCTGGAAACACCATATATTCT. It yields the protein CASSQGPMGSGNTIYS.

This sequence joins TRBV27 and TRBJ2-7, with TRBD2 matching over 7 bases. Germline CDR1 MNHEY, CDR2 SMNVEV (reference sequence). This CDR3 is built from 14 residues. After removal of 6 bases from V and 5 bases from J, the junction contained 10 bases not matched to a gene. CDR3 DNA sequence: TGTGCCAGCAGCCTAGCGGCGGGGGTCGACGAGCAGTACTTC. Amino acid sequence: CASSLAAGVDEQYF.

This clone was seen only a few times. This specimen includes other DNA sequences encoding the same CDR3. V gene TRBV4-2 combines with J gene TRBJ1-5; D remains unclear. From germline, CDR1 is LGHNA and CDR2 YNFKEQ. The CDR3 is 15 amino acids. The ends were cut back, 0 bases at V and 4 bases at J, with 10 bases in the middle. CDR3 nucleotide sequence: TGTGCCAGCAGCCAAGAAGAGGCGCTAAATCAGCCCCAGCATTTT. Its protein is CASSQEEALNQPQHF.

DNA for the CDR3: TGCGCCAGCAGCCTCGGACTAGTTCGGTTCGATGAGCAGTTCTTC. Its translation: CASSLGLVRFDEQFF. The V call is TRBV4-1, the J call TRBJ2-1; 7 bases align to TRBD2. V shed 4 bases, J shed 8 bases, and the junction held 11 bases outside the gene matches. The CDR3 has 15 amino acids. CDR1 MGHRA and CDR2 YSYEKL come from the germline V gene.

This chain links TRBV18 with TRBJ2-1, with a tentative D call TRBD1 (5 bases). Germline CDR1 and CDR2: KGHSH and LQKENI. This CDR3 region has 15 residues. Trimming stripped 4 bases from V and 9 bases from J, with 19 bases between. The CDR3 DNA sequence: TGTGCCAGCTCACTGGCAGGGAATTTTTATGGTGAGCAGTTCTTC. Encoded protein: CASSLAGNFYGEQFF.

The genes are TRBV9 and TRBJ1-2; tentative D call: TRBD1 (6 bases). The CDR3 totals 13 residues. V lost 6 bases and J 1 base, leaving 10 bases between the germline ends. Germline V lookup: CDR1 SGDLS, CDR2 YYNGEE. The CDR3 bases are TGTGCCAGCAACCAGGGGAGTAACTATGGCTACACCTTC. Its translation: CASNQGSNYGYTF.

This chain links TRBV19 with TRBJ2-1; 10 bases line up with TRBD2. Trimming cost V 5 bases and J 6 bases; bases outside gene matches: 7. Germline V gives CDR1 LNHDA, CDR2 SQIVND (reference sequence). CDR3 length equals 15 residues. This chain's CDR3 is CASSWSGGAVNEQFF. CDR3 bases: TGTGCCAGTAGTTGGAGCGGGGGGGCGGTCAATGAGCAGTTCTTC.

The chain has TRBV5-5 and TRBJ2-7; tentatively, D is TRBD1 (6 bases). The CDR3 spans 13 residues. Germline values: CDR1 SGHKS, CDR2 YYEKEE (reference sequence). V dropped 4 bases and J dropped 2 bases, with 10 bases sitting between them. CDR3: CASSLDRPYEQYF. The DNA of the CDR3 is TGTGCCAGCAGCCTTGACAGGCCCTACGAGCAGTACTTC.

J is TRBJ2-7 and V is TRBV7-9, with D possibly matching TRBD2 (5 bases). The V end was cut by 1 base, the J end by 1 base, with 11 bases between. CDR1 and CDR2 from the germline V gene are SEHNR and FQNEAQ (reference sequence). The CDR3 is made up of 15 amino acids. CDR3 coding DNA: TGTGCCAGCAGCTTAGGAGGACTGGAGTCCTACGAGCAGTACTTC. Protein: CASSLGGLESYEQYF.

The chain carries TRBV13 and TRBJ2-4, with no clear D. Germline V gene lookup returns CDR1 PRHDT and CDR2 FYEKMQ (reference sequence). Trimming took off 0 bases at V and 5 bases at J, with 14 bases between the two ends. The CDR3 spans 16 residues. This CDR3 reads CASSLGHLLYENIQYF. The CDR3 DNA reads TGTGCCAGCAGCTTAGGCCACCTCTTGTATGAAAACATTCAGTACTTC.

The chain joins TRBV15 to TRBJ1-6; D not resolved. This CDR3 comprises 17 residues. V lost 4 bases and J lost 4, with 17 bases in between. Germline loops: CDR1 LNHNV, CDR2 YYDKDF (reference sequence). CDR3 region: CATSTREKPLYNSPLHF. The DNA of the CDR3 is TGTGCCACCAGCACCAGAGAAAAGCCCTTGTATAATTCACCCCTCCACTTT.

The chain employs TRBV2 and TRBJ2-1; TRBD2 aligns across 8 bases. This CDR3 region has 17 residues. Germline V gene lookup returns CDR1 SNHLY and CDR2 FYNNEI. J was trimmed by 4 bases and V by 4 bases; bases with no gene match: 12. As DNA, the CDR3 is TGTGCCAGCAGTGGGGACATTTCCGGGGGGGAATACAATGAGCAGTTCTTC. Protein sequence: CASSGDISGGEYNEQFF.

The V and J genes are TRBV13 and TRBJ2-7; D perhaps matches TRBD1 (5 bases). The CDR3 contains 13 residues. Trimming took 1 base from V and 2 from J, leaving 6 bases between them. Germline lookup yields CDR1 PRHDT and CDR2 FYEKMQ (reference sequence). CDR3 DNA sequence: TGTGCCAGCAGCTTAGCACAGGCCTACGAGCAGTACTTC. Translation gives CASSLAQAYEQYF.

This sequence joins TRBV30 and TRBJ1-5, with a possible D match to TRBD1 (6 bases). V lost 0 bases to trimming and J lost 3 bases, with 12 bases between them. CDR3 size: 15 residues. Per germline, CDR1 GTSNPN and CDR2 SVGIG (reference sequence). In DNA, the CDR3 is TGTGCCTGGAGTGTACTCGGACAGCCCAATCAGCCCCAGCATTTT. Protein product: CAWSVLGQPNQPQHF. Using reference TRBV30 and TRBJ1-5 for the parts outside the CDR3, the full variable domain is SQTIHQWPATLVQPVGSPLSLECTVEGTSNPNLYWYRQAAGRGLQLLFYSVGIGQISSEVPQNLSASRPQDRQFILSSKKLLLSDSGFYLCAWSVLGQPNQPQHFGDGTRLSIL.

V is TRBV2 and J is TRBJ2-2; 12 bases agree with TRBD1. CDR1 is SNHLY, CDR2 FYNNEI, per germline. The CDR3 is 16 residues long. J gave up 2 bases and V 7 bases, and 5 bases lay outside the gene matches. The CDR3 here is CASIRGTGGNTGELFF. CDR3 sequence (DNA): TGTGCCAGCATACGAGGGACAGGGGGCAACACCGGGGAGCTGTTTTTT. The complete variable domain, with remaining parts taken from reference TRBV2 and TRBJ2-2, reads EPEVTQTPSHQVTQMGQEVILRCVPISNHLYFYWYRQILGQKVEFLVSFYNNEISEKSEIFDDQFSVERPDGSNFTLKIRSTKLEDSAMYFCASIRGTGGNTGELFFGEGSRLTVL.

The chain has TRBV5-4 and TRBJ2-1, with TRBD2 matching over 11 bases. CDR1 and CDR2 from the germline V gene are SGHNT and YYREEE (reference sequence). CDR3 size: 13 residues. The V gene end was trimmed by 2 bases and the J gene end by 14 bases; junction bases not matched to a gene: 6. CDR3 residues: CASSFRLAGLEFF. The CDR3 DNA reads as TGTGCCAGCAGCTTTAGACTAGCGGGGTTAGAGTTCTTC.

The gene calls are TRBV7-6 and TRBJ2-7; no reliable D call. V lost 1 base and J lost 1, with 8 bases in between. CDR1 is SGHVS and CDR2 is FNYEAQ in the germline V gene. The CDR3 spans 14 residues. The CDR3 DNA reads as TGTGCCAGCAGCTTAGTAATGGGTTCCTACGAGCAGTACTTC. Protein: CASSLVMGSYEQYF.

The rearrangement joins TRBV5-1 to TRBJ2-7; 7 nucleotides align to TRBD2. This CDR3 has 16 amino acids. Germline trimming cut 3 bases from V and 0 bases from J; bases unmatched to any gene: 9. Per germline, CDR1 SGHRS and CDR2 YFSETQ. The CDR3: CASSSGPPGGSYEQYF. In nucleotides, the CDR3 is TGCGCCAGCAGCTCCGGCCCCCCGGGGGGCTCCTACGAGCAGTACTTC.